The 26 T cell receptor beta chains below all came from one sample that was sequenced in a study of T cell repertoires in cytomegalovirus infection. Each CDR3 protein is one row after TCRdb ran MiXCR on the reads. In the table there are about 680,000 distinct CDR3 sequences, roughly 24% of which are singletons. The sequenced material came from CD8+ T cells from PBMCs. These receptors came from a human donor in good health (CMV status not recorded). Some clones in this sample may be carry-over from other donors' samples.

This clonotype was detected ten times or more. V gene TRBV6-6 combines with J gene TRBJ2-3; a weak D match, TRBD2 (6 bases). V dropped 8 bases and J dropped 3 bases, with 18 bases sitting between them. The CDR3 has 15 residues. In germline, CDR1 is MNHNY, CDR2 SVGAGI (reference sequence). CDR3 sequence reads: CASRFTSRRTDTQYF. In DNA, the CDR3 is TGTGCCAGCCGATTCACTAGCCGGAGGACAGATACGCAGTATTTT.

This CDR3 reads CASSPGTGVEQYF. CDR3 nucleotides: TGTGCCAGCAGTCCTGGGACAGGGGTCGAGCAGTACTTC. The V and J genes are TRBV6-8 and TRBJ2-7; 10 nucleotides line up with TRBD1. The CDR3 has 13 amino acids. V was pared by 5 bases and J by 6 bases, with 4 bases of the junction left unmatched. Germline values: CDR1 MNHGY, CDR2 SAAAGT.

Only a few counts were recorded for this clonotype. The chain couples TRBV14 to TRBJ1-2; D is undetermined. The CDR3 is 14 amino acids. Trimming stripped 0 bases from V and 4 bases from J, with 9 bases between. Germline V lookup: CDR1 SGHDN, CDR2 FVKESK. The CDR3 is CASSQERTAYGYTF. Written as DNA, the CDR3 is TGTGCCAGCAGCCAAGAGAGGACGGCCTATGGCTACACCTTC.

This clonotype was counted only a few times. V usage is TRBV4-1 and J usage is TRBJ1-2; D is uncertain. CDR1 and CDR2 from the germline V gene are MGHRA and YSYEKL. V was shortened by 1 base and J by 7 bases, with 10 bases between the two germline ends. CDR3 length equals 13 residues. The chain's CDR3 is CASSQVPQAGYTF. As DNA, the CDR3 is TGCGCCAGCAGCCAAGTTCCGCAGGCTGGCTACACCTTC.

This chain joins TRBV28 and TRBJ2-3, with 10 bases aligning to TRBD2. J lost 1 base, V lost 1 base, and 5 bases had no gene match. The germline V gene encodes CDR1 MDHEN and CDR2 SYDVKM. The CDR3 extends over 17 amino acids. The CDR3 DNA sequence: TGTGCCAGCAGTTTATCCCTTCTAGCGGGGGGCACAGATACGCAGTATTTT. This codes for CASSLSLLAGGTDTQYF.

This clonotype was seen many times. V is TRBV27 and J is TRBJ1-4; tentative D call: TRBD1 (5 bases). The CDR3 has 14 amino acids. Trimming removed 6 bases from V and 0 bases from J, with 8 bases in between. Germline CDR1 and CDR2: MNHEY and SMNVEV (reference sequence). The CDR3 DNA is TGTGCCAGCAGCTGGGGGGCAACTAATGAAAAACTGTTTTTT. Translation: CASSWGATNEKLFF.

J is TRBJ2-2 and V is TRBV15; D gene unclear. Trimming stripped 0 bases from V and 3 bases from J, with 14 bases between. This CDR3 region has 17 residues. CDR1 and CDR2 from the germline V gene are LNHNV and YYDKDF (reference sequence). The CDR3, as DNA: TGTGCCACCAGCAGAGATCTCGGCCCCCCAGACACCGGGGAGCTGTTTTTT. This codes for CATSRDLGPPDTGELFF.

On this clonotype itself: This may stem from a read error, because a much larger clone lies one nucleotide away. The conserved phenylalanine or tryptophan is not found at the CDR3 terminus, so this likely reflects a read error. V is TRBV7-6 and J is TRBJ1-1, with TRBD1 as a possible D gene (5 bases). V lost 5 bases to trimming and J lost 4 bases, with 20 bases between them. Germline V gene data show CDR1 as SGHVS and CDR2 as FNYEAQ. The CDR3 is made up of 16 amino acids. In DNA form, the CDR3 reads TGTGCCAGCAGCCCGGCGCTGGGTCGGGGGGGCACTGAAGCTTTCATT. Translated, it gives CASSPALGRGGTEAFI.

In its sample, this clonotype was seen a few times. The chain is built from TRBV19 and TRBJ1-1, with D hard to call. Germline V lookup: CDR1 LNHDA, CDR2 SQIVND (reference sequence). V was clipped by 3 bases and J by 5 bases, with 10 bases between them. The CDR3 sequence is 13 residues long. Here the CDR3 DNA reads TGTGCCAGTAGTATCGGGCCTTTTACTGAAGCTTTCTTT. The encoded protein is CASSIGPFTEAFF.

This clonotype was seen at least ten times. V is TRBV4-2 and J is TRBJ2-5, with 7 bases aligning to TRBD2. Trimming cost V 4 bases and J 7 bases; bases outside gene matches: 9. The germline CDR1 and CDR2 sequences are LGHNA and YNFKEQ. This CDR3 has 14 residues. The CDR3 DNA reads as TGTGCCAGCAGCCCTCATGGACTAGATGGGACCCAGTACTTC. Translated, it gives CASSPHGLDGTQYF.

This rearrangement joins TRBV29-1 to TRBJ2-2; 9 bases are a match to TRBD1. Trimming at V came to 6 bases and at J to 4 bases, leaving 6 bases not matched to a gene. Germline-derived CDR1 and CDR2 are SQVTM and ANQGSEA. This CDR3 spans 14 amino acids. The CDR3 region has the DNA TGCAGCGTCGACGGGACAGGGATCACCGGGGAGCTGTTTTTT. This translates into CSVDGTGITGELFF.

The CDR3 loop is CASSPFPFGEQFF. As DNA, the CDR3 is TGTGCCAGCAGCCCCTTTCCCTTCGGTGAGCAGTTCTTC. The genes are TRBV3-1 and TRBJ2-1; D unresolved. V shed 4 bases and J shed 9 bases, with 13 bases lying between them. The V gene's germline CDR1 is LGHDT and CDR2 YNNKEL (reference sequence). The length of the CDR3 is 13 residues.

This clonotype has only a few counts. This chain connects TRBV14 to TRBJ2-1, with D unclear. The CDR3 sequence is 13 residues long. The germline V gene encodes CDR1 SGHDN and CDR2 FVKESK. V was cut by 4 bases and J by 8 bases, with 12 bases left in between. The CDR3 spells CASSRPEEDEQFF. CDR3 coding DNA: TGTGCCAGCAGCCGACCTGAGGAAGATGAGCAGTTCTTC. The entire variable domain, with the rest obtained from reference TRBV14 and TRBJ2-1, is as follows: EAGVTQFPSHSVIEKGQTVTLRCDPISGHDNLYWYRRVMGKEIKFLLHFVKESKQDESGMPNNRFLAERTGGTYSTLKVQPAELEDSGVYFCASSRPEEDEQFFGPGTRLTVL.

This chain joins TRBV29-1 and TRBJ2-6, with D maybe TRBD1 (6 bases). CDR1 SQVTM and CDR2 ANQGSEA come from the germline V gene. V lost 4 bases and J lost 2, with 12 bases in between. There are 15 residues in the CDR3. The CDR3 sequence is CSVGYREAGANVLTF. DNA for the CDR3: TGCAGCGTTGGGTACAGGGAAGCTGGGGCCAACGTCCTGACTTTC. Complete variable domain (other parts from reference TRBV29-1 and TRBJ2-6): SAVISQKPSRDICQRGTSLTIQCQVDSQVTMMFWYRQQPGQSLTLIATANQGSEATYESGFVIDKFPISRPNLTFSTLTVSNMSPEDSSIYLCSVGYREAGANVLTFGAGSRLTVL.

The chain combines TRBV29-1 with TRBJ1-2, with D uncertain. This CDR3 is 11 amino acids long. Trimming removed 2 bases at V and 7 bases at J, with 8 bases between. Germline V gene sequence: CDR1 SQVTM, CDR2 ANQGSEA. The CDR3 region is CSVEPGFGYTF. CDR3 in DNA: TGCAGCGTTGAACCCGGATTTGGCTACACCTTC.

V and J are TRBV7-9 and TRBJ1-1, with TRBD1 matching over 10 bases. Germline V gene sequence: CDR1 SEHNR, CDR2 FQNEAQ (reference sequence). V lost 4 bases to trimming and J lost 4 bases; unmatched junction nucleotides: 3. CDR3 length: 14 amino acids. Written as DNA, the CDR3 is TGTGCCAGCAGCTGGGACAGGGGAACCACTGAAGCTTTCTTT. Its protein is CASSWDRGTTEAFF.

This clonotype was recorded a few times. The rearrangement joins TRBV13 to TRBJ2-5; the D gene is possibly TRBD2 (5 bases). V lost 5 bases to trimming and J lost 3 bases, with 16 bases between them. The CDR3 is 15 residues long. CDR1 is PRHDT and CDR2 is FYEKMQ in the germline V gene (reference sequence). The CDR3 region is CASSPLRRREETQYF. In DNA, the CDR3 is TGTGCCAGCAGCCCCCTTCGGAGGCGGGAAGAGACCCAGTACTTC.

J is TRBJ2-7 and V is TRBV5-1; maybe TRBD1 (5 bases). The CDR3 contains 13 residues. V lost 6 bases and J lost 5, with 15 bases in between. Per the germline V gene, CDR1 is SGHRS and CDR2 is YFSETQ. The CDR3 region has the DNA TGCGCCAGCAAACAGAGGCAGGGCGACGAGCAGTACTTC. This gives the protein CASKQRQGDEQYF.

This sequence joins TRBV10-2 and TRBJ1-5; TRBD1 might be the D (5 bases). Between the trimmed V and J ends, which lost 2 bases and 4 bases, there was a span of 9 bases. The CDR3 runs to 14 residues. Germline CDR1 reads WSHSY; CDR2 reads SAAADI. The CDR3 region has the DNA TGCGCCAGCAGTGAGGGGGCACGGAATCAGCCCCAGCATTTT. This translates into CASSEGARNQPQHF.

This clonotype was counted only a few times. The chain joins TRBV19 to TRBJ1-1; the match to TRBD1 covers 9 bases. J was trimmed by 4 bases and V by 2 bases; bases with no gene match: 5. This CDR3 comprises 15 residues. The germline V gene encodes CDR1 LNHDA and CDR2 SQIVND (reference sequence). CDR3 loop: CASSITGGAGTEAFF. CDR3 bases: TGTGCCAGTAGTATAACAGGGGGCGCGGGCACTGAAGCTTTCTTT.

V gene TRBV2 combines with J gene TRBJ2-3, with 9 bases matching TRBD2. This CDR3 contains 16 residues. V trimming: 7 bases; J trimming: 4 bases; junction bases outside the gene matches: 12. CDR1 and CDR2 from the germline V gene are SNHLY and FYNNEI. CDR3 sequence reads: CASTPWAGGPPDTQYF. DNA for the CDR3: TGTGCCAGCACCCCCTGGGCGGGGGGGCCTCCAGATACGCAGTATTTT.

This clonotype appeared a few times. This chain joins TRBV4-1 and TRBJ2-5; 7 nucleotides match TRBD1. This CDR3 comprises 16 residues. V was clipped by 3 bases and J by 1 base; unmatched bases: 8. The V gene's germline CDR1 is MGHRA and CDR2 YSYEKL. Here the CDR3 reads CASSQFGAGGQETQYF. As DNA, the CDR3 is TGCGCCAGCAGCCAGTTCGGGGCAGGGGGCCAAGAGACCCAGTACTTC.

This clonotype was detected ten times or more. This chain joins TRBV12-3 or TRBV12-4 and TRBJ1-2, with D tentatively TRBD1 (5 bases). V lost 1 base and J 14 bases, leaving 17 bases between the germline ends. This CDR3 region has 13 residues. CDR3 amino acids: CASSLGTSVAVTF. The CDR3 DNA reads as TGTGCCAGCAGTTTAGGGACATCAGTCGCCGTGACCTTC.

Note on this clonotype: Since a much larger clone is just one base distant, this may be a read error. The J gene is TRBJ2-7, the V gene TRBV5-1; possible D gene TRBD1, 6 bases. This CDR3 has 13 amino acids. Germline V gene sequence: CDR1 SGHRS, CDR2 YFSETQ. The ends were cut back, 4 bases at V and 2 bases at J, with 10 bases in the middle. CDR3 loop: CASSVDSTYEQYF. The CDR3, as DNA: TGCGCCAGCAGCGTGGACAGCACCTACGAGCAGTACTTC.

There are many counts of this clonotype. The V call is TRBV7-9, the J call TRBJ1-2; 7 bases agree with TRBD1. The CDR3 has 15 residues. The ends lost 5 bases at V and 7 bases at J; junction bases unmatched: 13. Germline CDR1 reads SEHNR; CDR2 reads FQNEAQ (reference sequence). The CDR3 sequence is CASSPARGRGFGYTF. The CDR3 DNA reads TGTGCCAGCAGCCCAGCGAGGGGGCGGGGTTTTGGCTACACCTTC.

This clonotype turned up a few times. The DNA for the CDR3 is TGTGCCAGCAGTTTACAGACAGGGGGCAGGGAGACCCAGTACTTC. Its protein product is CASSLQTGGRETQYF. The chain combines TRBV6-1 with TRBJ2-5; TRBD1 matches 10 bases. The CDR3 has 15 residues. Germline loops: CDR1 MNHNS, CDR2 SASEGT. V was clipped by 5 bases and J by 5 bases; unmatched bases: 8.